This TCR beta chain was sequenced in a study of blood T cell repertoires in COVID-19. The length of the CDR3 is 15 residues. V lost 1 base to trimming and J lost 5 bases, with 11 bases between them. Germline assignment: CDR1 MNHNS and CDR2 SASEGT. How the authors handled the data: Researchers report that nucleated cell counts were estimated from reference gene primer amplification. Profiled with immunoSEQ multiplex PCR; TCRdb holds only in-frame clones, not every one. V and J calls and clone size come straight from that table; D and trimming were deduced from the DNA. The table shows fewer than 450,000 clones, with about nine tenths occurring only once.

The genes are TRBV6-1 and TRBJ1-4; D is possibly TRBD1 (5 bases). Material: PBMCs or T cells enriched from blood (not recorded which). The origin of this receptor is a man younger than 35 who had recovered from COVID-19. CDR3: CASSEGGLRNEKLFF. The CDR3 bases are TGTGCCAGCAGTGAAGGGGGACTGAGGAATGAAAAACTGTTTTTT.